This T cell receptor (beta chain) was identified in a study of blood T cell repertoires in COVID-19. Which cohort a participant joined came from the clinical history participants gave. This clone was picked up a small number of times. The CDR3 runs to 15 residues. CDR1 is MDHEN, CDR2 SYDVKM, per germline. J lost 7 bases, V lost 7 bases, and 12 bases had no gene match. Authors' processing steps: Nucleated cell counts were estimated from reference gene primer amplification. Sequencing was performed with immunoSEQ multiplex PCR; in TCRdb, only in-frame clones are kept and a portion is missing. The V and J calls and the clone size are those of that table, but D and trimming were determined from the DNA. The sample has 200,000 to 250,000 clones; about 86% are singletons.

The source material was PBMCs or T cells enriched from blood (not recorded which). The origin of this receptor is a woman between 40 and 50 years old with acute COVID-19. The chain has TRBV28 and TRBJ2-1; 8 positions agree with TRBD2. CDR3 bases: TGTGCCAGCAACACTAGGTCCAGCGGGAGTAATGAGCAGTTCTTC. Amino acids: CASNTRSSGSNEQFF.